This TCR beta chain is from a study of control samples from healthy donors and cancer patients. Only in-frame clones appear in the TCRdb table, and some are missing; sequencing was by immunoSEQ multiplex PCR. The data contain about 130,000 clones, 92% of them singletons. The CDR3 covers 13 residues. Trimming took 0 bases from V and 5 from J, leaving 7 bases between them. Sequences were obtained from blood. This clonotype was obtained from a woman aged 45-59 years in good health. The chain recombines TRBV12-3 or TRBV12-4 with TRBJ1-2; possibly TRBD1 for D (5 bases). DNA for the CDR3: TGTGCCAGCAGTTTAGCACAGGTTTATGGCTACACCTTC. Its translation is CASSLAQVYGYTF.